A single sample gave rise to the 9 T cell receptor beta chains below, sequenced in a study of blood T cell repertoires in COVID-19. Clones were sequenced by immunoSEQ multiplex PCR, and TCRdb holds only the in-frame ones, with some missing. Here the sample spans around 230,000 clones, 70% to 85% being singletons. Sequencing input: PBMCs or T cells enriched from blood (not recorded which). These receptors all come from a man in his forties or fifties who had recovered from COVID-19.

The chain couples TRBV3-1 (or the pseudogene TRBV3-2) to TRBJ2-5; 12 bases align to TRBD1. The trim removed 4 bases at V and 3 bases at J, leaving 3 bases unmatched. This CDR3 spans 15 amino acids. The V gene's germline CDR1 is LGHDT and CDR2 YNNKEL (reference sequence). The CDR3 loop is CASSPGQGAKETQYF. DNA of the CDR3: TGTGCCAGCAGCCCGGGACAGGGGGCGAAAGAGACCCAGTACTTC.

This clone was counted a single time. CDR3: CASSPQQGANYEQYF. The CDR3 DNA reads as TGTGCCAGCTCACCACAGCAGGGGGCGAATTACGAGCAGTACTTC. The chain combines TRBV18 with TRBJ2-7, with 8 nucleotides matching TRBD1. CDR3 length equals 15 residues. Germline-derived CDR1 and CDR2 are KGHSH and LQKENI. V dropped 1 base and J dropped 4; count of bases not matched to a gene: 6.

This sequence joins TRBV27 and TRBJ1-5; D gene unclear. CDR3 length: 16 amino acids. V was cut by 1 base and J by 0 bases, with 10 bases left in between. Germline CDR1 MNHEY, CDR2 SMNVEV (reference sequence). In DNA form, the CDR3 reads TGTGCCAGCAGTTTATATAGAGGGAATAGCAATCAGCCCCAGCATTTT. Its protein is CASSLYRGNSNQPQHF.

The chain has TRBV2 and TRBJ1-2; TRBD1 is a possible D gene (5 bases). With 5 bases removed from V and 10 bases from J, the gap between germline ends came to 17 bases. The CDR3 spans 13 residues. Germline V gene data show CDR1 as SNHLY and CDR2 as FYNNEI. The CDR3 protein is CASSRGGGGIYTF. The CDR3 nucleotides read TGTGCCAGCAGTCGGGGGGGAGGAGGGATCTACACCTTC.

The chain couples TRBV5-8 to TRBJ1-5, with no clear D. This CDR3 has 12 amino acids. V was trimmed by 0 bases and J by 8 bases, leaving 6 bases between them. Per the germline V gene, CDR1 is SGHTS and CDR2 is YDEGEE. The CDR3 region is CASSLVGEPQHF. CDR3 DNA: TGTGCCAGCAGCTTGGTCGGGGAGCCCCAGCATTTT.

V is TRBV2 and J is TRBJ1-1, with D perhaps TRBD1 (6 bases). This CDR3 contains 14 residues. The ends were cut back, 3 bases at V and 1 base at J, with 9 bases in the middle. Germline CDR1 SNHLY, CDR2 FYNNEI. The CDR3, as DNA: TGTGCCAGCAGTGAGGGGGGGGCGAACACTGAAGCTTTCTTT. This encodes CASSEGGANTEAFF.

J is TRBJ1-5 and V is TRBV29-1; a weak D match, TRBD1 (5 bases). Trimming removed 4 bases at V and 2 bases at J, with 12 bases between. Germline loops: CDR1 SQVTM, CDR2 ANQGSEA. The CDR3 loop spans 14 amino acids. CDR3: CSVVIGDGNQPQHF. The CDR3 nucleotides read TGCAGCGTTGTTATAGGGGATGGCAATCAGCCCCAGCATTTT.

The V gene is TRBV29-1, the J gene TRBJ1-3; D unresolved. The CDR3 is made up of 14 amino acids. V lost 4 bases, J lost 0 bases, and 10 bases lay in between. The germline V gene encodes CDR1 SQVTM and CDR2 ANQGSEA. CDR3 sequence (DNA): TGCAGCGTTGTACATCCTTCCTCTGGAAACACCATATATTTT. Translating it yields CSVVHPSSGNTIYF.

CDR3 DNA sequence: TGTGCCAGCAGCTCACGGACAGAAAACATTCAGTACTTC. This codes for CASSSRTENIQYF. The chain is built from TRBV11-2 and TRBJ2-4, with D perhaps matching TRBD1 (6 bases). V was cut by 4 bases and J by 5 bases, with 9 bases left in between. Per the germline V gene, CDR1 is SGHAT and CDR2 is FQNNGV. The CDR3 sequence is 13 residues long.